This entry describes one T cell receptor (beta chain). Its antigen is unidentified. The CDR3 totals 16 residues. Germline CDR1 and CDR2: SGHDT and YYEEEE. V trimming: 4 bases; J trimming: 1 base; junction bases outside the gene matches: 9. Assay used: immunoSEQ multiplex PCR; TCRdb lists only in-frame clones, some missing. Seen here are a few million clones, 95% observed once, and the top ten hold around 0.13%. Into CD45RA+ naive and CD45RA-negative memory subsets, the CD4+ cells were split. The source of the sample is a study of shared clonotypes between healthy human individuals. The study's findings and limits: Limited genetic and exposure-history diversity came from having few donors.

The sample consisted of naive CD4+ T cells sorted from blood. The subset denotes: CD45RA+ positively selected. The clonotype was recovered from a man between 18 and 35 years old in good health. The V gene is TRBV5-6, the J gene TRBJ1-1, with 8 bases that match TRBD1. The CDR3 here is CASSPGTGVPNTEAFF. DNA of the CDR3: TGTGCCAGCAGCCCAGGGACAGGAGTCCCGAACACTGAAGCTTTCTTT.